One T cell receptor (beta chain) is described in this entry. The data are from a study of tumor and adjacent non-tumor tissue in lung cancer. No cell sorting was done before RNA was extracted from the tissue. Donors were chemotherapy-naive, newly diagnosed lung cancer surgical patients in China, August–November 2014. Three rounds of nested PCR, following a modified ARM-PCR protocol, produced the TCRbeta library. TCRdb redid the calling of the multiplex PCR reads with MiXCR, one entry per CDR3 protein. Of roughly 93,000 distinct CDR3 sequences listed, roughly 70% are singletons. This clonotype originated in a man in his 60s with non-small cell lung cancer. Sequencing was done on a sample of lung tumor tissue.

This CDR3 reads CASIRQGRYEQYF. The CDR3 DNA sequence: TGTGCCAGCATCAGACAGGGAAGATACGAGCAGTACTTC. V is TRBV6-5 and J is TRBJ2-7, with 7 bases aligning to TRBD1. Germline loops: CDR1 MNHEY, CDR2 SVGAGI. V lost 7 bases and J lost 4; bases outside the gene matches: 7. The CDR3 is 13 amino acids.